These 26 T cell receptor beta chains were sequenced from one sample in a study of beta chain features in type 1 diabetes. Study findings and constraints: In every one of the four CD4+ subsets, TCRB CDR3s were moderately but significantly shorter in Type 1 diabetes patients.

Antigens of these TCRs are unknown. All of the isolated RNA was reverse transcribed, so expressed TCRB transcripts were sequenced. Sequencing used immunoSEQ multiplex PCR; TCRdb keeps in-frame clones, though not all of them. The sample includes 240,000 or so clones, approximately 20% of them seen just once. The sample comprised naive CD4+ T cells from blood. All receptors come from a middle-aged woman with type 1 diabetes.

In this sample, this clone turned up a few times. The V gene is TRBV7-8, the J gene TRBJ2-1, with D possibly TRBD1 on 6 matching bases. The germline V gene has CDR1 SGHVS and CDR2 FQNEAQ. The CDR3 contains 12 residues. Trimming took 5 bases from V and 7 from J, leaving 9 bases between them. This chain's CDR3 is CASSQTGNEQFF. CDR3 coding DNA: TGTGCCAGCAGCCAGACAGGTAATGAGCAGTTCTTC.

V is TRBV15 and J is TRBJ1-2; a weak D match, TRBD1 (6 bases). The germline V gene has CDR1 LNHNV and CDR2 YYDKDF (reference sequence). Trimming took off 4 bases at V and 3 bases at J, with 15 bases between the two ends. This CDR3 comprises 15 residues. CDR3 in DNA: TGTGCCACCAGCACCCGGGACACCCTCGACTATGGCTACACCTTC. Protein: CATSTRDTLDYGYTF.

The CDR3 region is CASSLRVAGAYEQYF. The CDR3 DNA follows: TGTGCCAGCAGCTTGAGGGTAGCGGGGGCCTACGAGCAGTACTTC. The chain has TRBV5-6 and TRBJ2-7; 9 bases map to TRBD2. The CDR3 extends over 15 amino acids. With 1 base clipped from V and 2 bases from J, the junction kept 4 bases outside the gene matches. Looked up from germline, CDR1 is SGHDT and CDR2 is YYEEEE.

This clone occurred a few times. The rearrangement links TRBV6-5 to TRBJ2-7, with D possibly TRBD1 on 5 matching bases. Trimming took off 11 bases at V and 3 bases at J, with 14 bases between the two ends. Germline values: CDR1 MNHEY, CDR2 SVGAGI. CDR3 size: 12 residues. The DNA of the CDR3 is TGTGCCGTCGGACATACAGTCTACGAGCAGTACTTC. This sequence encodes CAVGHTVYEQYF.

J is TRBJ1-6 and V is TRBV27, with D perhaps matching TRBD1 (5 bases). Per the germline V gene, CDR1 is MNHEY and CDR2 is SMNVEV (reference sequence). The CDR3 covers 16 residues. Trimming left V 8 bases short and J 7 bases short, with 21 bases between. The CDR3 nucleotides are TGTGCCAGCCGGCATTATCCCGGGACTGAAAATTCACCCCTCCACTTT. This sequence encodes CASRHYPGTENSPLHF.

The CDR3 reads CASSPGTEAFF. The CDR3 DNA sequence: TGTGCCAGCTCACCGGGGACAGAAGCTTTCTTT. The V gene is TRBV18, the J gene TRBJ1-1; D perhaps matches TRBD1 (6 bases). Germline V gene sequence: CDR1 KGHSH, CDR2 LQKENI. V gave up 3 bases and J gave up 8 bases, with 7 bases separating them. The CDR3 has 11 amino acids.

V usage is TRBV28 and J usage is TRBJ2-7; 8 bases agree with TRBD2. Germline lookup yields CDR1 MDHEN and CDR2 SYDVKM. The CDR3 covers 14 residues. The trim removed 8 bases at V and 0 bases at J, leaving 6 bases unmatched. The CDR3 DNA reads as TGTGCCAGCGGAATAGCGGGACTCTCCTACGAGCAGTACTTC. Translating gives CASGIAGLSYEQYF.

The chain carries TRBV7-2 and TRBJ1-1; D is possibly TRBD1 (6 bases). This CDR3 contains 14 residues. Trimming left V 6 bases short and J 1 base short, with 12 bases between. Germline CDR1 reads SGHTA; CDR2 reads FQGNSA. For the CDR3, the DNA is TGTGCCAGCAGAGGACCGGGACAGAACACTGAAGCTTTCTTT. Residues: CASRGPGQNTEAFF.

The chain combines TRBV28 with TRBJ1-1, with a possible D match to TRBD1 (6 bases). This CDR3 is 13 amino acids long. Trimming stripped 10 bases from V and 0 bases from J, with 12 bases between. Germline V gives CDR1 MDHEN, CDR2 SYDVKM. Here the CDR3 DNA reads TGTGCCATTCACAGGGCTATGAACACTGAAGCTTTCTTT. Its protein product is CAIHRAMNTEAFF. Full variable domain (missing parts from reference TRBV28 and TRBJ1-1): DVKVTQSSRYLVKRTGEKVFLECVQDMDHENMFWYRQDPGLGLRLIYFSYDVKMKEKGDIPEGYSVSREKKERFSLILESASTNQTSMYLCAIHRAMNTEAFFGQGTRLTVV.

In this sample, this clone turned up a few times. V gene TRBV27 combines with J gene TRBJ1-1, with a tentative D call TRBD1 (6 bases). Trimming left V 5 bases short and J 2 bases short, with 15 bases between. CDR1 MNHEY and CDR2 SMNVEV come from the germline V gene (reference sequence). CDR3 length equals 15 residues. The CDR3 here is CASSPQGPRNTEAFF. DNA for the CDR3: TGTGCCAGCAGTCCTCAGGGGCCTCGAAACACTGAAGCTTTCTTT.

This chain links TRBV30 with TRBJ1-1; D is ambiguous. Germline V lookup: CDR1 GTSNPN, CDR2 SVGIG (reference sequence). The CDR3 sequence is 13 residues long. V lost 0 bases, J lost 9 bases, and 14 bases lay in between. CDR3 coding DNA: TGTGCCTGGAGTGTAAGCTGGGCTGTGAAAGCTTTCTTT. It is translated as CAWSVSWAVKAFF.

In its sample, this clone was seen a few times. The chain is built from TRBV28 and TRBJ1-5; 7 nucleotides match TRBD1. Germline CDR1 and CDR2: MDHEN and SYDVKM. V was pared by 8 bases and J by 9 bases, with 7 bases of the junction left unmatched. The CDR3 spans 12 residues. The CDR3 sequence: CASRLPGGPQHF. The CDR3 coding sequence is TGTGCCAGCCGGCTTCCAGGGGGGCCCCAGCATTTT.

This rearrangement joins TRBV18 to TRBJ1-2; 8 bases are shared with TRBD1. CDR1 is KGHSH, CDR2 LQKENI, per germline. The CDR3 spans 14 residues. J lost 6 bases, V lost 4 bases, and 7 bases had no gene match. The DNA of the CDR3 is TGTGCCAGCTCACTCTTAGGGACAGGAGATGGCTACACCTTC. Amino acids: CASSLLGTGDGYTF.

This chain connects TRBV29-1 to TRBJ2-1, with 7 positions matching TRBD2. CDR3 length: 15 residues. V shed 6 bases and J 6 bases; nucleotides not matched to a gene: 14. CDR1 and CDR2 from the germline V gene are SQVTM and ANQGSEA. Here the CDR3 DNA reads TGCAGCGTGGGGGGGTCGGCGGTAGGACGCAATGAGCAGTTCTTC. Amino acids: CSVGGSAVGRNEQFF.

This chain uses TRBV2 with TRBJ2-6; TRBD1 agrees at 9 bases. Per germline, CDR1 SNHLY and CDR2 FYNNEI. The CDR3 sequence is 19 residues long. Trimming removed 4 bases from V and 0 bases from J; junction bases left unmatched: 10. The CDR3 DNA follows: TGTGCCAGCAGTGGTTCACAGGGGGCCCTTATCTCTGGGGCCAACGTCCTGACTTTC. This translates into CASSGSQGALISGANVLTF.

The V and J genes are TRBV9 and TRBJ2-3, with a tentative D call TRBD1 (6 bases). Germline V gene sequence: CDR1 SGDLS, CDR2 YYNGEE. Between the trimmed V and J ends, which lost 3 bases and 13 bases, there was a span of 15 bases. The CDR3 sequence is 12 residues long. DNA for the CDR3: TGTGCCAGCAGCGCGGACAGTCCCCCTAAGTATTTT. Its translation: CASSADSPPKYF.

CDR3 nucleotides: TGTGCCTGGTCGGTCGGACAGGGAGGCCAGCCCCAGCATTTT. Protein sequence: CAWSVGQGGQPQHF. The V and J genes are TRBV30 and TRBJ1-5, with 8 nucleotides matching TRBD1. Germline lookup yields CDR1 GTSNPN and CDR2 SVGIG (reference sequence). The CDR3 has 14 residues. Trimming cost V 5 bases and J 7 bases; bases outside gene matches: 10.

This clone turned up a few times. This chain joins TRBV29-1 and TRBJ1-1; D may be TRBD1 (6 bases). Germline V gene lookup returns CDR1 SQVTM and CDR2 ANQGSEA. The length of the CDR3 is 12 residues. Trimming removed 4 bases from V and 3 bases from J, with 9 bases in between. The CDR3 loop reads CSVVKGDTEAFF. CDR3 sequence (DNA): TGCAGCGTTGTCAAGGGGGACACTGAAGCTTTCTTT.

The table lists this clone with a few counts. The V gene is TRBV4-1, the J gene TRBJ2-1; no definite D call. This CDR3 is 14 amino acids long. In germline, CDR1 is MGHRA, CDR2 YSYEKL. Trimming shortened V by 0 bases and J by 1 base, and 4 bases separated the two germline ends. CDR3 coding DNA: TGCGCCAGCAGCCAAGACAGATCCTACAATGAGCAGTTCTTC. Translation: CASSQDRSYNEQFF.

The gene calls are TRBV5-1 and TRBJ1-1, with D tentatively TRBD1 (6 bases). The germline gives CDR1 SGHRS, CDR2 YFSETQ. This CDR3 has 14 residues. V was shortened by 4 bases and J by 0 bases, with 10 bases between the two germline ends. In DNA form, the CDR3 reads TGCGCCAGCAGCCAACAGGGATTGAACACTGAAGCTTTCTTT. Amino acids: CASSQQGLNTEAFF. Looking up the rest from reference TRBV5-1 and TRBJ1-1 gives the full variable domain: KAGVTQTPRYLIKTRGQQVTLSCSPISGHRSVSWYQQTPGQGLQFLFEYFSETQRNKGNFPGRFSGRQFSNSRSEMNVSTLELGDSALYLCASSQQGLNTEAFFGQGTRLTVV.

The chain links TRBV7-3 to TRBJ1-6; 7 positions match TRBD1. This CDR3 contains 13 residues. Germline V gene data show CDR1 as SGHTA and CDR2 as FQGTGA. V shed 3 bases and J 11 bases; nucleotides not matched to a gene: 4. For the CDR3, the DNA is TGTGCCAGCAGCTTGGCAGGGGGACCACCCCTCCACTTT. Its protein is CASSLAGGPPLHF.

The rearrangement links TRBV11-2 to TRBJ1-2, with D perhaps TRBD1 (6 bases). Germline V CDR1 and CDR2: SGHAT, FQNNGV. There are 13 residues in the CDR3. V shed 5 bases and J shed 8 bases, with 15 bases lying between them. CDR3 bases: TGTGCCAGCAGCCAAGACAGGCAGGGGGGCTACACCTTC. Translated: CASSQDRQGGYTF.

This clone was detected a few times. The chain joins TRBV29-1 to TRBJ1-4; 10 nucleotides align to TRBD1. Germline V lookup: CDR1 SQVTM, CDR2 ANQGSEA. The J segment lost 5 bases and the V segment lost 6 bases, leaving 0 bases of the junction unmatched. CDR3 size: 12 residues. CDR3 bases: TGCAGCGTGGGACAGGGGAATGAAAAACTGTTTTTT. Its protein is CSVGQGNEKLFF.

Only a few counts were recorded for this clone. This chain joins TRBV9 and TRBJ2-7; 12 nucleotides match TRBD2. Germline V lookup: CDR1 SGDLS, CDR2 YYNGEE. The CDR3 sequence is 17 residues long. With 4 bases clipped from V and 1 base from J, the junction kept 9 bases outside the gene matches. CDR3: CASSPDLAGGPSYEQYF. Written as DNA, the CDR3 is TGTGCCAGCAGCCCAGATCTAGCGGGAGGGCCATCCTACGAGCAGTACTTC.

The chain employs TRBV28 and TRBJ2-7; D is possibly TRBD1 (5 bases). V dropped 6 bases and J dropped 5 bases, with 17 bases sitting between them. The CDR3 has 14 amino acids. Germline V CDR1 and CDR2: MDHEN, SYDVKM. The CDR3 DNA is TGTGCCAGCAGACCTGGTTGGGCCAGGGACGAGCAGTACTTC. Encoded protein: CASRPGWARDEQYF.

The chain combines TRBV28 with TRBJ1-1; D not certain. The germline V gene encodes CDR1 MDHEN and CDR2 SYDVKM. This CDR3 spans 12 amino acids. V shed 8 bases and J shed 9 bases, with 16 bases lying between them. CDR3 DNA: TGTGCCAGCTCCTCCAGCGGGTTTCAAGCTTTCTTT. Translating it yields CASSSSGFQAFF.